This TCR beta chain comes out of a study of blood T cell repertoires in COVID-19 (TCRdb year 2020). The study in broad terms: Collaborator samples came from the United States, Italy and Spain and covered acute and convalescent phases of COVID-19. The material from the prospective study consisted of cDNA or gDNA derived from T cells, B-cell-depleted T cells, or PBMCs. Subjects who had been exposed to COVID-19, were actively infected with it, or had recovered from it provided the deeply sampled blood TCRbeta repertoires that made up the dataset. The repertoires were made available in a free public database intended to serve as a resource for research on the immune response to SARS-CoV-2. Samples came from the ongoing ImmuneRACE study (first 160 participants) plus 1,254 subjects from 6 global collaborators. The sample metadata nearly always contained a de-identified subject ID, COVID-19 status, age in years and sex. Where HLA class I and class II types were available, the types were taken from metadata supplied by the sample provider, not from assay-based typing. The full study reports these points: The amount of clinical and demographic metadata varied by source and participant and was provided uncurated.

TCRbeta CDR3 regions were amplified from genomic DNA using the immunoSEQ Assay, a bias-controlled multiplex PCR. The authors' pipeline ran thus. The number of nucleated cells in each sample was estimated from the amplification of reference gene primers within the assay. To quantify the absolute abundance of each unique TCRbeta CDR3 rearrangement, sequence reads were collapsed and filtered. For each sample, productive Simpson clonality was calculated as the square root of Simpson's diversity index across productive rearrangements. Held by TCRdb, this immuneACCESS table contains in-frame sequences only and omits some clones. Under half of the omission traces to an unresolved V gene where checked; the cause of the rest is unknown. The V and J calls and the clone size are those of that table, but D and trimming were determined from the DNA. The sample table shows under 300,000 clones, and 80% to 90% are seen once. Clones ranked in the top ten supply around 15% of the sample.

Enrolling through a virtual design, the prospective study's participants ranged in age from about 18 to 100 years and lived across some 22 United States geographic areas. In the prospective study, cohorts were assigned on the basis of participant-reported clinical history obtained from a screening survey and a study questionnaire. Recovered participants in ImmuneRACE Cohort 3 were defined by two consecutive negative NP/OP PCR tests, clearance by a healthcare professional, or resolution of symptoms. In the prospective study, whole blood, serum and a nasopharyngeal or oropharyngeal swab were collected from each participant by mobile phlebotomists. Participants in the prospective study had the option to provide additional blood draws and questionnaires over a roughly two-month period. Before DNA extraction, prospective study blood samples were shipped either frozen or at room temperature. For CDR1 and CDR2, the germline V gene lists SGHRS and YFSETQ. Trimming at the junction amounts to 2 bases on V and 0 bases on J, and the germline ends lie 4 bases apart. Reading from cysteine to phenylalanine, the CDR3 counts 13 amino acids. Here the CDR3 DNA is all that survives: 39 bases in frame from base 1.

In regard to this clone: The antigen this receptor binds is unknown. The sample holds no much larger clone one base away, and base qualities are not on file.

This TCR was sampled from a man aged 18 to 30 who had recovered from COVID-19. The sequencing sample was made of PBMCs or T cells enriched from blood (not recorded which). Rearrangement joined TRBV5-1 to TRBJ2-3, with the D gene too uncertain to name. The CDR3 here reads CASSLTSTDTQYF. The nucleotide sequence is TGCGCCAGCAGCTTAACTAGCACAGATACGCAGTATTTT.